Each of the 3 T cell receptor beta chains below was sequenced from the same sample in a study of spatial heterogeneity in lung cancer (dated by TCRdb to the late 2010s). Overall study results and their limits: The tumor nonsynonymous mutation count correlated with the number of expanded alpha and beta TCRs within the tumor.

Library creation used 5' RACE. Reads for this sample came from a NextSeq 500. In-frame beta chains were kept once TCRdb had trimmed the public reads at Q25 with fastp and called clones with MiXCR. Rows with one shared CDR3 protein collapse into an entry with the most common genes and DNA. For this sample the table gives around 2,600 distinct CDR3 sequences, of which 5.5% were detected only once. The ten most abundant clones make up under 20% of the sample. The time point label, read with the paper, signifies: sample taken at primary tumor resection. These receptors' antigens are unknown. This sample comprised lung tumor tissue, obtained at surgery. These receptors came from a male donor with early-stage non-small cell lung cancer.

By frequency in the sample, this clonotype is medium-sized. This chain connects TRBV6-6 to TRBJ2-1; D gene unclear. CDR1 is MNHNY, CDR2 SVGAGI, per germline (reference sequence). This CDR3 is built from 13 residues. V shed 6 bases and J shed 5 bases, with 11 bases lying between them. The CDR3 spells CASRRSGDNEQFF. DNA for the CDR3: TGTGCCAGCAGGAGATCAGGAGACAATGAGCAGTTCTTC.

By its share, this clonotype is medium-sized. This rearrangement joins TRBV20-1 to TRBJ2-2, with D perhaps matching TRBD2 (6 bases). Germline V gene sequence: CDR1 DFQATT, CDR2 SNEGSKA (reference sequence). The CDR3 is 15 amino acids. Trimming stripped 1 base from V and 4 bases from J, with 13 bases between. CDR3 protein: CSARGWRDLTGELFF. The CDR3 coding sequence is TGCAGTGCTAGAGGTTGGCGGGATCTCACCGGGGAGCTGTTTTTT.

Sample share makes this clonotype medium-sized (0.01 to 0.1%). V gene TRBV27 combines with J gene TRBJ2-3, with 7 bases identical to TRBD2. Germline lookup yields CDR1 MNHEY and CDR2 SMNVEV (reference sequence). This CDR3 is built from 15 residues. The V gene end was trimmed by 6 bases and the J gene end by 3 bases; junction bases not matched to a gene: 9. In DNA, the CDR3 is TGTGCCAGCAGGAAGGCGGGAGCGGGGACAGATACGCAGTATTTT. Its protein product is CASRKAGAGTDTQYF.